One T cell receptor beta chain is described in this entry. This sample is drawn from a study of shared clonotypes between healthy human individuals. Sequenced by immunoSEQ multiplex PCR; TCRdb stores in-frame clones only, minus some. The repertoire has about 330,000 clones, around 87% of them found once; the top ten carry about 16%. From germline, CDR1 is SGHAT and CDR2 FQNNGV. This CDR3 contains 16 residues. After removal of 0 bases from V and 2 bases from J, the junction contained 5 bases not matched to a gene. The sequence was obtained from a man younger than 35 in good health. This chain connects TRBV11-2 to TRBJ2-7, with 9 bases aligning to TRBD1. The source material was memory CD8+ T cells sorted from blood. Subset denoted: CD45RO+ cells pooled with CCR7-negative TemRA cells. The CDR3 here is CASSLDVRQGAYEQYF. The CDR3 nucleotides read TGTGCCAGCAGCTTAGATGTGCGACAGGGGGCCTACGAGCAGTACTTC.